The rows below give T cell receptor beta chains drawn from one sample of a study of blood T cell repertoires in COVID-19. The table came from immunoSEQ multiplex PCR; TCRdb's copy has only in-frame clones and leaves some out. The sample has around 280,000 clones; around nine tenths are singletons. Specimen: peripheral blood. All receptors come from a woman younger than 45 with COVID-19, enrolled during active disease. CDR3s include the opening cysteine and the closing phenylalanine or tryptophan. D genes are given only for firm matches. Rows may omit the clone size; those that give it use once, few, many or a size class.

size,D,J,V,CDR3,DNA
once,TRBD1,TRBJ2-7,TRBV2,CASRAGTGSGEQYF,TGTGCCAGCAGGGCCGGGACAGGGAGCGGCGAGCAGTACTTC
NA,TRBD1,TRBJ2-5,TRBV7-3,CASSQGAGETQYF,TGTGCCAGCAGCCAGGGGGCCGGAGAGACCCAGTACTTC
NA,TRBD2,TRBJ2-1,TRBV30,CAWSSGLAGNEQFF,TGTGCCTGGAGTTCGGGGCTAGCGGGCAATGAGCAGTTCTTC
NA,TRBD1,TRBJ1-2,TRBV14,CASSHNRGYGYTF,TGTGCCAGCAGCCACAACAGGGGCTATGGCTACACCTTC
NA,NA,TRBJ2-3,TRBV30,CAGLTGLSTDTQYF,TGTGCCGGACTGACAGGTCTTAGCACAGATACGCAGTATTTT
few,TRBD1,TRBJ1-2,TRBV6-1,CASSEWDRGVGYTF,TGTGCCAGCAGTGAATGGGACAGGGGAGTGGGCTACACCTTC
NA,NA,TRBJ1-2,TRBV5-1,CASSPVGAGYTF,TGCGCCAGCAGCCCGGTGGGGGCTGGCTACACCTTC
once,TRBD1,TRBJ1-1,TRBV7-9,CASSPGTASLEAFF,TGTGCCAGCAGCCCCGGGACAGCTTCTCTTGAAGCTTTCTTT
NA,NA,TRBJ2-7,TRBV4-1,CASSQDGLNYEQYF,TGCGCCAGCAGCCAAGATGGGCTGAACTACGAGCAGTACTTC
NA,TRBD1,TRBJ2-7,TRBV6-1,CASSDGTGGGYEQYF,TGTGCCAGCAGTGATGGGACAGGGGGAGGGTACGAGCAGTACTTC
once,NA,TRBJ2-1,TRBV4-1,CASSQVGGTYNEQFF,TGCGCCAGCAGCCAAGTAGGCGGGACCTACAATGAGCAGTTCTTC
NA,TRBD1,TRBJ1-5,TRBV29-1,CSVGGQGPNQPQHF,TGCAGCGTTGGGGGACAGGGGCCTAATCAGCCCCAGCATTTT
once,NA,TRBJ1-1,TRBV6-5,CASSRVLSTEAFF,TGTGCCAGCAGCCGAGTGCTATCGACTGAAGCTTTCTTT
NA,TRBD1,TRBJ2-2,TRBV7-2,CASSPWTGRATGELFF,TGTGCCAGCAGCCCGTGGACAGGGCGGGCCACCGGGGAGCTGTTTTTT
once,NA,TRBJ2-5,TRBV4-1,CASSQGQAYQETQYF,TGCGCCAGCAGCCAAGGACAGGCGTACCAAGAGACCCAGTACTTC
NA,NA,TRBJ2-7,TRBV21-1,CASSKALAFEREISYEQYF,TGTGCCAGCAGCAAAGCGCTGGCATTCGAGCGGGAGATCTCCTACGAGCAGTACTTC
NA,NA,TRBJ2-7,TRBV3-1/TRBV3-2,CASSQEQFQYF,TGTGCCAGCAGCCAAGAGCAGTTTCAGTACTTC
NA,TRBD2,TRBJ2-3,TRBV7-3,CASSLFGLAGSDTQYF,TGTGCCAGCAGCTTATTCGGGCTAGCGGGTTCAGATACGCAGTATTTT
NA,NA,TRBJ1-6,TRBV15,CATSRGLNNSPLHF,TGTGCCACCAGCAGGGGGCTGAATAATTCACCCCTCCACTTT
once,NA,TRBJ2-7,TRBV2,CASSESGPRVWEQYF,TGTGCCAGCAGTGAATCCGGACCGAGGGTTTGGGAGCAGTACTTC
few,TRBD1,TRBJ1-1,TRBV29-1,CSARGQRNTEAFF,TGCAGCGCGAGGGGACAGAGGAACACTGAAGCTTTCTTT
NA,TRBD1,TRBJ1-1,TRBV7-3,CASSFSGQGNTEAFF,TGTGCCAGCAGTTTCAGCGGACAGGGAAACACTGAAGCTTTCTTT
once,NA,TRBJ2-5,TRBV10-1,CASSAQGAETQYF,TGCGCCAGCAGTGCACAGGGAGCGGAGACCCAGTACTTC
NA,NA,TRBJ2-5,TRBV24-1,CATSAPATGSGETQYF,TGTGCCACCAGCGCCCCGGCTACAGGGTCGGGGGAGACCCAGTACTTC
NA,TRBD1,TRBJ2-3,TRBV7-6,CASSLQGQGFTDTQYF,TGTGCCAGCAGCCTCCAGGGACAGGGGTTCACAGATACGCAGTATTTT
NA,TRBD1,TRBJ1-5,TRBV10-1,CASSEWHRGQRQPQHF,TGCGCCAGCAGTGAGTGGCACAGGGGGCAGAGACAGCCCCAGCATTTT
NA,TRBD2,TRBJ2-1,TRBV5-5,CASSPWTSTNEQFF,TGTGCCAGCAGCCCTTGGACTAGCACGAATGAGCAGTTCTTC
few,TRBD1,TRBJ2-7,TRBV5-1,CASSPGTGGYEQYF,TGCGCCAGCAGCCCCGGGACAGGGGGCTACGAGCAGTACTTC
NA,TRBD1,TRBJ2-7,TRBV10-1,CASSERVTGGYEQYF,TGCGCCAGCAGTGAGAGGGTTACAGGGGGCTACGAGCAGTACTTC
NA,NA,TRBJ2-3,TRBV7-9,CASSPPQGRGTDTQYF,TGTGCCAGCAGCCCGCCTCAGGGGCGGGGCACAGATACGCAGTATTTT
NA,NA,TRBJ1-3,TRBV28,CASSLGRSLGNTIYF,TGTGCCAGCAGTTTAGGGCGCTCGTTAGGAAACACCATATATTTT
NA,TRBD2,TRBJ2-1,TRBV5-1,CASSFGDGRAVNEQFF,TGCGCCAGCAGCTTTGGTGACGGGAGGGCCGTCAATGAGCAGTTCTTC
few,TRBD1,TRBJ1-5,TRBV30,CACSTGDTIQPQHF,TGTGCCTGCTCGACAGGGGACACAATTCAGCCCCAGCATTTT
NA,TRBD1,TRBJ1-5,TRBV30,CAWQGQSNQPQHF,TGTGCCTGGCAGGGACAGTCCAATCAGCCCCAGCATTTT
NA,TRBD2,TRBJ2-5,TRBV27,CASSPLAEQETQYF,TGTGCCAGCAGTCCCCTAGCGGAACAAGAGACCCAGTACTTC
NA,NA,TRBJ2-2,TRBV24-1,CATSYSTGELFF,TGTGCCACCAGCTACTCCACCGGGGAGCTGTTTTTT
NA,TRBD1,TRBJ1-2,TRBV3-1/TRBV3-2,CASSQGFTGDSYGYTF,TGTGCCAGCAGCCAAGGTTTTACAGGGGACTCCTATGGCTACACCTTC
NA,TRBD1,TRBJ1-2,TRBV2,CASSRDRGRDGYTF,TGTGCCAGCAGCCGGGACAGGGGAAGGGATGGCTACACCTTC
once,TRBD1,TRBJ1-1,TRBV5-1,CASSSQGAYNTEAFF,TGCGCCAGCAGCTCCCAGGGGGCCTATAACACTGAAGCTTTCTTT
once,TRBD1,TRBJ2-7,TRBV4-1,CASSPNPGTEGYEQYF,TGCGCCAGCAGCCCAAATCCCGGGACAGAGGGATACGAGCAGTACTTC
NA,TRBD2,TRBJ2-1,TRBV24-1,CATRAGDSYNEQFF,TGTGCCACCAGAGCGGGAGACTCTTACAATGAGCAGTTCTTC
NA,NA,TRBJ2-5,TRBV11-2,CASSLDGSWETQYF,TGTGCCAGCAGCTTAGATGGCAGTTGGGAGACCCAGTACTTC
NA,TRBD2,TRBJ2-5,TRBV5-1,CASSLEASGEQETQYF,TGCGCCAGCAGCTTGGAGGCTAGCGGGGAGCAAGAGACCCAGTACTTC
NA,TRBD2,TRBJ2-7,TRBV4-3,CASSQDYRREARDEQYF,TGCGCCAGCAGCCAAGATTATCGGCGGGAGGCCCGGGACGAGCAGTACTTC
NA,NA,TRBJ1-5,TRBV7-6,CASSRYPNQPQHF,TGTGCCAGCAGCCGGTATCCTAATCAGCCCCAGCATTTT
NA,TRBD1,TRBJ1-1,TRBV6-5,CASSRQGTEAFF,TGTGCCAGCAGTCGACAGGGCACTGAAGCTTTCTTT
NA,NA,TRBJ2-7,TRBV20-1,CSAEGSDEQYF,TGCAGTGCTGAGGGCTCGGACGAGCAGTACTTC
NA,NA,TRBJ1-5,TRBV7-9,CASSLGAQPQHF,TGTGCCAGCAGCTTAGGGGCCCAGCCCCAGCATTTT
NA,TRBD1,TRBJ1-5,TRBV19,CASRARDRVGNQPQHF,TGTGCCAGTAGGGCTAGGGACAGGGTCGGGAATCAGCCCCAGCATTTT
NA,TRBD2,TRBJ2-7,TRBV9,CASSVVSGSYEQYF,TGTGCCAGCAGCGTAGTTAGCGGGAGCTACGAGCAGTACTTC
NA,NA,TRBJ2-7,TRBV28,CASRSGGFYEQYF,TGTGCCAGCAGATCAGGAGGGTTCTACGAGCAGTACTTC
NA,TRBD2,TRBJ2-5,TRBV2,CASSTSGLEETQYF,TGTGCCAGCAGTACCAGCGGACTAGAAGAGACCCAGTACTTC
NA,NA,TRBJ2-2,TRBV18,CASSPQTATGELFF,TGTGCCAGCTCACCACAGACAGCCACCGGGGAGCTGTTTTTT
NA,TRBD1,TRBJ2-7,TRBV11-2,CASSLGRGQYEQYF,TGTGCCAGCAGCTTAGGCAGGGGGCAATACGAGCAGTACTTC
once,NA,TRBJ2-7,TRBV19,CASSMGRGYDFEDEQYF,TGTGCCAGTAGTATGGGAAGGGGCTATGATTTCGAGGACGAGCAGTACTTC